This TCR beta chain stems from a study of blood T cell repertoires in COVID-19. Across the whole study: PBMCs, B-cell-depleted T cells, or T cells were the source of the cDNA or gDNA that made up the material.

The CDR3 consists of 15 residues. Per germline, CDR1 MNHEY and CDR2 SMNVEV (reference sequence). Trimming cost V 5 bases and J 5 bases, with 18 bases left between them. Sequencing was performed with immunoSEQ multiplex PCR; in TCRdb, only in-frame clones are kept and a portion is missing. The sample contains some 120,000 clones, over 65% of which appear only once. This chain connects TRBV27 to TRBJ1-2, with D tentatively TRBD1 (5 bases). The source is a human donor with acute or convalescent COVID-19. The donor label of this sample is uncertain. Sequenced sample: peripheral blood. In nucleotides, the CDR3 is TGTGCCAGCAGTCCTAGGATCCGGGGGACTTATGGCTACACCTTC. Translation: CASSPRIRGTYGYTF.